The 22 T cell receptor beta chains given below trace back to one sample, sequenced in a study of blood T cell repertoires in COVID-19. The data were produced by immunoSEQ multiplex PCR, yet TCRdb's version contains in-frame clones alone and is incomplete. The data hold about 200,000 clones, with more than 75% observed a single time. Sequencing input: peripheral blood. These receptors came from a man between 60 and 75 years old who had recovered from COVID-19.

This clone was counted between two and nine times. The chain employs TRBV7-9 and TRBJ1-2; D gene uncertain. Germline V lookup: CDR1 SEHNR, CDR2 FQNEAQ (reference sequence). The CDR3 spans 12 residues. Trimming left V 2 bases short and J 5 bases short, with 6 bases between. CDR3 loop: CASSLTTYGYTF. CDR3 in DNA: TGTGCCAGCAGCTTAACGACTTATGGCTACACCTTC.

V gene TRBV6-5 combines with J gene TRBJ1-1; 8 bases map to TRBD1. The CDR3 consists of 16 residues. Germline-derived CDR1 and CDR2 are MNHEY and SVGAGI. With 2 bases clipped from V and 4 bases from J, the junction kept 9 bases outside the gene matches. The CDR3 DNA is TGTGCCAGCAGTTACCCAAATGGACAGGGTACCACTGAAGCTTTCTTT. It is translated as CASSYPNGQGTTEAFF.

This clone was seen more than once but under ten times. CDR3: CASTGSSGNTIYF. As DNA, the CDR3 is TGTGCCAGCACGGGGAGTTCTGGAAACACCATATATTTT. J is TRBJ1-3 and V is TRBV4-2, with D unresolved. Trimming left V 7 bases short and J 1 base short, with 8 bases between. Germline assignment: CDR1 LGHNA and CDR2 YNFKEQ. The CDR3 is 13 amino acids.

The CDR3 DNA reads as TGTGCCAGTAATATTTTGACAGCAGGTCAGCCCCAGCATTTT. Translation: CASNILTAGQPQHF. The chain is built from TRBV19 and TRBJ1-5, with D possibly being TRBD1 (5 bases). V lost 7 bases to trimming and J lost 6 bases, with 16 bases between them. The CDR3 consists of 14 residues. Germline CDR1 and CDR2: LNHDA and SQIVND (reference sequence). The full variable domain, rest sourced from reference TRBV19 and TRBJ1-5, is DGGITQSPKYLFRKEGQNVTLSCEQNLNHDAMYWYRQDPGQGLRLIYYSQIVNDFQKGDIAEGYSVSREKKESFPLTVTSAQKNPTAFYLCASNILTAGQPQHFGDGTRLSIL.

V usage is TRBV2 and J usage is TRBJ1-2, with 10 nucleotides matching TRBD1. Trimming at V came to 6 bases and at J to 4 bases, leaving 5 bases not matched to a gene. Germline CDR1 and CDR2: SNHLY and FYNNEI. This CDR3 region has 14 residues. This CDR3 reads CASRGTGVGYGYTF. The CDR3 DNA reads TGTGCCAGCAGGGGGACAGGGGTGGGCTATGGCTACACCTTC.

The rearrangement uses TRBV6-5 and TRBJ1-4; 8 nucleotides agree with TRBD1. The CDR3 sequence is 14 residues long. Germline lookup yields CDR1 MNHEY and CDR2 SVGAGI. V trimming: 6 bases; J trimming: 8 bases; junction bases outside the gene matches: 8. The CDR3, as DNA: TGTGCCAGCAGCGGACAGGGAGGAAAGGAAAAACTGTTTTTT. It codes for CASSGQGGKEKLFF.

The sample holds one count of this clone. The gene calls are TRBV5-6 and TRBJ1-2; D possibly corresponds to TRBD1 (5 bases). Germline V gene sequence: CDR1 SGHDT, CDR2 YYEEEE. This CDR3 is 14 amino acids long. V was clipped by 5 bases and J by 2 bases, with 13 bases between them. This CDR3 is CASRYFQGNYGYTF. CDR3 bases: TGTGCCAGCAGATACTTTCAGGGAAACTATGGCTACACCTTC. Variable domain in full (rest from reference TRBV5-6 and TRBJ1-2): DAGVTQSPTHLIKTRGQQVTLRCSPKSGHDTVSWYQQALGQGPQFIFQYYEEEERQRGNFPDRFSGHQFPNYSSELNVNALLLGDSALYLCASRYFQGNYGYTFGSGTRLTVV.

This clone has a handful of counts. The chain links TRBV20-1 to TRBJ2-1; D may be TRBD1 (6 bases). The CDR3 spans 13 residues. V dropped 3 bases and J dropped 10 bases, with 16 bases sitting between them. Germline values: CDR1 DFQATT, CDR2 SNEGSKA (reference sequence). As DNA, the CDR3 is TGCAGTGCTAGTCTTATGGGGGCGCGGGAGCAGTTCTTC. Its translation: CSASLMGAREQFF.

The chain carries TRBV5-5 and TRBJ2-7; TRBD2 aligns across 13 bases. Germline CDR1 is SGHKS and CDR2 is YYEKEE (reference sequence). The CDR3 totals 16 residues. With V trimmed by 0 bases and J by 7 bases, 7 bases remained unmatched. This CDR3 reads CASSLALTSGRREQYF. DNA of the CDR3: TGTGCCAGCAGCTTGGCATTGACTAGCGGGAGGAGAGAGCAGTACTTC.

The CDR3 region has the DNA TGTGCCAGCAGCGCATCCGGGACATCCCAAGATACGCAGTATTTT. This gives the protein CASSASGTSQDTQYF. V and J are TRBV11-3 and TRBJ2-3, with TRBD1 as a possible D gene (6 bases). Trimming stripped 5 bases from V and 5 bases from J, with 17 bases between. This CDR3 comprises 15 residues. The germline V gene encodes CDR1 SGHNT and CDR2 YENEEA.

V gene TRBV7-6 combines with J gene TRBJ2-7, with 7 nucleotides matching TRBD1. V lost 5 bases to trimming and J lost 1 base; unmatched junction nucleotides: 5. This CDR3 spans 14 amino acids. CDR1 SGHVS and CDR2 FNYEAQ come from the germline V gene. This CDR3 reads CASSPRQGSYEQYF. Here the CDR3 DNA reads TGTGCCAGCAGCCCACGACAGGGTTCCTACGAGCAGTACTTC.

This chain uses TRBV4-2 with TRBJ2-5; 10 bases map to TRBD1. The germline CDR1 and CDR2 sequences are LGHNA and YNFKEQ. After removal of 1 base from V and 5 bases from J, the junction contained 7 bases not matched to a gene. This CDR3 has 16 residues. The CDR3 DNA follows: TGTGCCAGCAGCCAAGCCCCGACAGGGGGCACGGAGACCCAGTACTTC. Amino acids: CASSQAPTGGTETQYF.

The chain joins TRBV28 to TRBJ2-7; a possible D gene is TRBD1 (8 bases). Germline-derived CDR1 and CDR2 are MDHEN and SYDVKM. The CDR3 is 19 residues long. V dropped 4 bases and J dropped 2 bases, with 27 bases sitting between them. The CDR3 region is CASSSRPSHRGGTTYEQYF. The CDR3 DNA reads TGTGCCAGCAGTTCTCGTCCCTCACACAGGGGGGGAACCACCTACGAGCAGTACTTC.

The rearrangement uses TRBV5-4 and TRBJ1-5; no firm D call. V was clipped by 4 bases and J by 5 bases, with 13 bases between them. CDR1 SGHNT and CDR2 YYREEE come from the germline V gene (reference sequence). The CDR3 is made up of 14 amino acids. In nucleotides, the CDR3 is TGTGCCAGCAGCACGGGGAACAACGATCAGCCCCAGCATTTT. Residues: CASSTGNNDQPQHF.

The V call is TRBV7-9, the J call TRBJ2-7, with D possibly being TRBD1 (5 bases). Germline V CDR1 and CDR2: SEHNR, FQNEAQ (reference sequence). CDR3 length: 12 amino acids. V was cut by 5 bases and J by 5 bases, with 10 bases left in between. CDR3 protein: CASSLRQNEQYF. In DNA form, the CDR3 reads TGTGCCAGCAGCCTAAGACAGAACGAGCAGTACTTC.

V gene TRBV4-2 combines with J gene TRBJ1-1; D unresolved. Germline CDR1 LGHNA, CDR2 YNFKEQ. The CDR3 length is 14 residues. V lost 0 bases and J lost 0, with 5 bases in between. The CDR3 reads CASSQEPVNTEAFF. CDR3 nucleotides: TGTGCCAGCAGCCAAGAGCCGGTGAACACTGAAGCTTTCTTT.

The genes are TRBV5-8 and TRBJ1-1; TRBD1 might be the D (5 bases). Germline V lookup: CDR1 SGHTS, CDR2 YDEGEE. V was pared by 8 bases and J by 6 bases, with 20 bases between. CDR3 size: 14 residues. The CDR3 spells CASTSWGVKSEAFF. The CDR3 DNA reads TGTGCCAGTACTTCCTGGGGGGTTAAATCTGAAGCTTTCTTT.

J is TRBJ1-6 and V is TRBV5-1, with D possibly TRBD1 on 5 matching bases. The length of the CDR3 is 16 residues. Germline V gene data show CDR1 as SGHRS and CDR2 as YFSETQ. V lost 2 bases and J lost 7, with 16 bases in between. DNA for the CDR3: TGCGCCAGCAGCTTCCGACATCCGCAGGGAAATTCACCCCTCCACTTT. Protein: CASSFRHPQGNSPLHF.

This clone has at least ten counts. The V and J genes are TRBV28 and TRBJ1-1; D is unresolved. This CDR3 is 11 amino acids long. Germline V gene lookup returns CDR1 MDHEN and CDR2 SYDVKM. Trimming cost V 1 base and J 11 bases, with 8 bases left between them. CDR3 nucleotide sequence: TGTGCCAGCAGTTTATCGCGGAGGGCTTTCTTT. The encoded protein is CASSLSRRAFF. Full variable domain (rest looked up from reference TRBV28 and TRBJ1-1): DVKVTQSSRYLVKRTGEKVFLECVQDMDHENMFWYRQDPGLGLRLIYFSYDVKMKEKGDIPEGYSVSREKKERFSLILESASTNQTSMYLCASSLSRRAFFGQGTRLTVV.

There are a few counts of this clone. The chain employs TRBV28 and TRBJ1-1, with D tentatively TRBD1 (6 bases). The CDR3 contains 15 residues. Germline V gives CDR1 MDHEN, CDR2 SYDVKM. With 3 bases removed from V and 0 bases from J, the gap between germline ends came to 11 bases. CDR3 residues: CASSLVGGLNTEAFF. CDR3 DNA: TGTGCCAGCAGTTTGGTCGGGGGGCTGAACACTGAAGCTTTCTTT.

The chain joins TRBV7-3 to TRBJ1-6, with D unclear. The V end lost 1 base, the J end lost 8 bases, and 9 bases lay between the germline ends. CDR3 length: 14 residues. Germline assignment: CDR1 SGHTA and CDR2 FQGTGA. The CDR3, as DNA: TGTGCCAGCAGCTTAATGGGAGGTGATTCACCCCTCCACTTT. Its protein is CASSLMGGDSPLHF. Filled out from reference TRBV7-3 and TRBJ1-6, the complete variable domain reads GAGVSQTPSNKVTEKGKYVELRCDPISGHTALYWYRQSLGQGPEFLIYFQGTGAADDSGLPNDRFFAVRPEGSVSTLKIQRTERGDSAVYLCASSLMGGDSPLHFGNGTRLTVT.

The chain joins TRBV7-2 to TRBJ2-1; D may be TRBD2 (6 bases). CDR1 is SGHTA and CDR2 is FQGNSA in the germline V gene. V shed 1 base and J shed 8 bases, with 12 bases lying between them. The CDR3 runs to 14 residues. CDR3 nucleotide sequence: TGTGCCAGCAGCTTAGGGCTAGCGAGGGATGAGCAGTTCTTC. It codes for CASSLGLARDEQFF.